There are many counts of the clone carrying this T cell receptor beta chain. The antigen is undetermined. CDR3 length equals 16 residues. The V gene lost 5 bases and the J gene lost 1 base, with 14 bases spanning the gap. Looked up from germline, CDR1 is ENHRY and CDR2 is SYGVKD. TCRdb used MiXCR to reprocess the RT-PCR reads, holding one entry per CDR3 protein. The table records 500,000 to 600,000 distinct CDR3 sequences, over 9.5% of them present only once. The source of the sample is a study of response to subunit inactivated influenza vaccine. Study-wide results and caveats: It was suggested by the authors that few new T cells are recruited by each seasonal influenza vaccination.

Source: PBMCs from blood, taken on the day of vaccination. The chain employs TRBV10-3 and TRBJ2-2; TRBD1 is a possible D gene (6 bases). This TCR came from a man aged 50 or older who received an inactivated influenza vaccine. The CDR3 DNA is TGTGCCATCAGTCCGAAACAGGGTTTGAACACCGGGGAGCTGTTTTTT. It encodes CAISPKQGLNTGELFF.